The 3 T cell receptor beta chains in this list originate from one sample, sequenced in a study of siplizumab effects on memory and regulatory T cells. Produced via immunoSEQ multiplex PCR; TCRdb's table is partial and in-frame only. Of about 120,000 clones in the sample, 85% to 95% were seen once. Sequencing input: non-Treg CD4+ T cells sorted from blood. The source is a human donor in good health.

J is TRBJ1-1 and V is TRBV5-4, with D perhaps TRBD1 (5 bases). The CDR3 totals 15 residues. With 4 bases removed from V and 0 bases from J, the gap between germline ends came to 13 bases. Germline lookup yields CDR1 SGHNT and CDR2 YYREEE (reference sequence). The CDR3 is CASSHKGTLNTEAFF. CDR3 sequence (DNA): TGTGCCAGCAGCCATAAGGGGACGTTGAACACTGAAGCTTTCTTT. Using reference TRBV5-4 and TRBJ1-1 for the parts outside the CDR3, the full variable domain is ETGVTQSPTHLIKTRGQQVTLRCSSQSGHNTVSWYQQALGQGPQFIFQYYREEENGRGNFPPRFSGLQFPNYSSELNVNALELDDSALYLCASSHKGTLNTEAFFGQGTRLTVV.

The rearrangement uses TRBV18 and TRBJ1-1; D is undetermined. Germline V gene sequence: CDR1 KGHSH, CDR2 LQKENI. V gave up 5 bases and J gave up 1 base, with 14 bases separating them. The CDR3 length is 15 residues. The DNA for the CDR3 is TGTGCCAGCTCAGGTTCGGGTTTGAAGAACACTGAAGCTTTCTTT. It is translated as CASSGSGLKNTEAFF.

The rearrangement uses TRBV2 and TRBJ2-5; 12 bases line up with TRBD2. Germline V gene lookup returns CDR1 SNHLY and CDR2 FYNNEI. The CDR3 loop spans 15 amino acids. After removal of 3 bases from V and 3 bases from J, the junction contained 2 bases not matched to a gene. This chain's CDR3 is CASSDRTSGKETQYF. The CDR3 bases are TGTGCCAGCAGTGACCGGACTAGCGGGAAAGAGACCCAGTACTTC.